These T cell receptor beta chains were read from a single sample in a study of T-cell reconstitution after alpha-beta-depleted transplantation in children. MiXCR was run by TCRdb on the PCR reads, yielding one entry per CDR3 protein. The sample has around 440,000 distinct CDR3 sequences, about 10% seen once. Sequenced material: PBMCs, taken before TCRalphabeta/CD19-depleted stem cell transplant. These receptors were collected from a child aged 2 to 15 with inherited bone marrow failure, due to receive a stem cell transplant. The CDR3 runs from the conserved cysteine through the conserved F or W.

TRBV19,TRBJ2-7,14,CASSATSATYEQYF
TRBV5-1,TRBJ1-2,14,CASSLEQDDYGYTF
TRBV20-1,TRBJ1-6,14,CSAISEQGNSPLHF
TRBV28,TRBJ2-5,15,CASSLGTTYQETQYF
TRBV20-1,TRBJ2-7,15,CSARDYGTQAYEQYF
TRBV20-1,TRBJ2-1,18,CSARDPPSGSRPQNEQFF
TRBV7-9,TRBJ2-7,19,CARSLGSVGASGMYYEQYF
TRBV12-3/TRBV12-4,TRBJ2-7,14,CASSLGLAGSEQYF
TRBV28,TRBJ2-7,14,CASSLGGSYYEQYF
TRBV27,TRBJ2-7,14,CASSLVGAFDEQYF
TRBV12-3/TRBV12-4,TRBJ2-7,17,CASSLALAGGPGHEQYF
TRBV24-1,TRBJ2-1,14,CATSGGQGYNEQFF
TRBV5-6,TRBJ2-1,12,CASSLMTNEQFF
TRBV2,TRBJ2-7,14,CASSAIQDPYEQYF
TRBV27,TRBJ2-1,15,CASSLRTPMYNEQFF
TRBV20-1,TRBJ2-7,16,CSATPDDRFSSYEQYF
TRBV19,TRBJ1-2,14,CASNSESGGYGYTF
TRBV20-1,TRBJ1-1,11,CSAAWGGGAFF
TRBV19,TRBJ2-2,13,CASSIGQSGELFF
TRBV12-3/TRBV12-4,TRBJ2-1,12,CASSLTAGEQFF
TRBV15,TRBJ1-2,12,CATSSRDYGYTF
TRBV20-1,TRBJ2-7,10,CSVFNYEQYF
TRBV7-9,TRBJ2-7,13,CASSPQAGYEQYF
TRBV7-9,TRBJ2-7,16,CASSLLAGGRSYEQYF
TRBV10-3,TRBJ1-1,15,CAIRAGTGIGTEAFF
TRBV5-1,TRBJ2-7,14,CASSLAEGSYEQYF
TRBV7-9,TRBJ2-2,16,CASSFIGGVNTGELFF
TRBV7-8,TRBJ1-2,11,CASSSGAGYTF
TRBV12-3/TRBV12-4,TRBJ1-1,11,CASSLSGEAFF
TRBV11-2,TRBJ1-2,14,CASSLPFANYGYTF
TRBV28,TRBJ2-7,16,CASRASGRAAAYEQYF
TRBV4-3,TRBJ1-6,16,CASSHSRGDINSPLHF
TRBV29-1,TRBJ2-3,13,CSVAKGLTDTQYF
TRBV7-8,TRBJ1-4,16,CASSPLGGQGYEKLFF
TRBV7-9,TRBJ2-3,17,CASSLGATLAGGDTQYF
TRBV20-1,TRBJ2-5,13,CSAADSELETQYF
TRBV6-5,TRBJ2-1,13,CASSYSPRNEQFF
TRBV30,TRBJ1-1,11,CAWSGGTTAFF
TRBV5-1,TRBJ1-4,15,CASSAGSATNEKLFF
TRBV19,TRBJ2-6,17,CASSILFSGSWANVLTF